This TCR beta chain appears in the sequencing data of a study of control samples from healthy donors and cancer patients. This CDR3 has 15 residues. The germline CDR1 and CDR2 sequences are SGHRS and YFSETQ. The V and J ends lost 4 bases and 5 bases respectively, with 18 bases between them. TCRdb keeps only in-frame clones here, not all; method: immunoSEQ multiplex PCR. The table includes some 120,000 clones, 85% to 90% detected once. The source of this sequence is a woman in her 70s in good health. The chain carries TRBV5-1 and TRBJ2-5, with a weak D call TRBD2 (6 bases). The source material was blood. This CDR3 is CASSVGTVAGETQYF. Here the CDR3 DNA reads TGCGCCAGCAGCGTGGGGACTGTCGCTGGGGAGACCCAGTACTTC.